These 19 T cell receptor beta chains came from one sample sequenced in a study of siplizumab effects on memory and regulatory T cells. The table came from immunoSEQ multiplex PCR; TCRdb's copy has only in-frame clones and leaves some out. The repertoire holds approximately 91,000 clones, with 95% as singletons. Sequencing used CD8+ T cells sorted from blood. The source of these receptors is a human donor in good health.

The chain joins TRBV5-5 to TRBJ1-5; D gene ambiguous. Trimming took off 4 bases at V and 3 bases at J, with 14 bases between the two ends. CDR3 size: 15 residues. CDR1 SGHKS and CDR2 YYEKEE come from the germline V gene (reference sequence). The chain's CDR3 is CASSQEEAYNQPQHF. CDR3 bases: TGTGCCAGCAGCCAAGAAGAGGCCTACAATCAGCCCCAGCATTTT. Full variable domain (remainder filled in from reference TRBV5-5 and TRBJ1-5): DAGVTQSPTHLIKTRGQQVTLRCSPISGHKSVSWYQQVLGQGPQFIFQYYEKEERGRGNFPDRFSARQFPNYSSELNVNALLLGDSALYLCASSQEEAYNQPQHFGDGTRLSIL.

In nucleotides, the CDR3 is TGTGCCAGCAGCCAAGTTCCCCCAGACGGACCGAACACTGAAGCTTTCTTT. Protein product: CASSQVPPDGPNTEAFF. The genes are TRBV14 and TRBJ1-1; no firm D call. Trimming shortened V by 1 base and J by 1 base, and 16 bases separated the two germline ends. Germline V gene lookup returns CDR1 SGHDN and CDR2 FVKESK. This CDR3 is 17 amino acids long. Supplemented by reference TRBV14 and TRBJ1-1, the full variable domain reads EAGVTQFPSHSVIEKGQTVTLRCDPISGHDNLYWYRRVMGKEIKFLLHFVKESKQDESGMPNNRFLAERTGGTYSTLKVQPAELEDSGVYFCASSQVPPDGPNTEAFFGQGTRLTVV.

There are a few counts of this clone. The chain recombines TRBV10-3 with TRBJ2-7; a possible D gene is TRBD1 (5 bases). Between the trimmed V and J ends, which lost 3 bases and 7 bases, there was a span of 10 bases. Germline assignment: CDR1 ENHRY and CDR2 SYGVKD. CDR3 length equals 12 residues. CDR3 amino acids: CAISEGVWEQYF. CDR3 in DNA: TGTGCCATCAGTGAAGGGGTCTGGGAGCAGTACTTC.

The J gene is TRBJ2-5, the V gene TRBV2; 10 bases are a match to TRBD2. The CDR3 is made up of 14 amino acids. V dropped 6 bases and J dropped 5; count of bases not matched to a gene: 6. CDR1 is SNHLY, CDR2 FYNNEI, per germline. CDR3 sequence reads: CASRLAGERETQYF. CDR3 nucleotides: TGTGCCAGCAGGCTAGCGGGAGAAAGGGAGACCCAGTACTTC.

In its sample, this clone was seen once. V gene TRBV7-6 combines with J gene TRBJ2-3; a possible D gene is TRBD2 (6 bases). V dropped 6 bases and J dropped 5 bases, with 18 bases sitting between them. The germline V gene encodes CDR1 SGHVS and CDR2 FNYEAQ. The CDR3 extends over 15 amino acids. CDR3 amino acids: CASRATGALEDTQYF. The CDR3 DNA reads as TGTGCCAGCAGGGCGACGGGAGCGTTGGAAGATACGCAGTATTTT. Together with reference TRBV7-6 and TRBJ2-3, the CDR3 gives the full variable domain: GAGVSQSPRYKVTKRGQDVALRCDPISGHVSLYWYRQALGQGPEFLTYFNYEAQQDKSGLPNDRFSAERPEGSISTLTIQRTEQRDSAMYRCASRATGALEDTQYFGPGTRLTVL.

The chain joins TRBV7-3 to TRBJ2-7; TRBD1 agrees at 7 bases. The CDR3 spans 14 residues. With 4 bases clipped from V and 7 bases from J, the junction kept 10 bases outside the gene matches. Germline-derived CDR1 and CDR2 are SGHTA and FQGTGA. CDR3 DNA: TGTGCCAGCAGCTCCGAGACAGGGTTGGGGGAGCAGTACTTC. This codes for CASSSETGLGEQYF.

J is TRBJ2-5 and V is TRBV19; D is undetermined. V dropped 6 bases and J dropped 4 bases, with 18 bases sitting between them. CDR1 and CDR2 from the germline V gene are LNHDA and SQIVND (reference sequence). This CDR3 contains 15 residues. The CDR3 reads CASSTGEQITETQYF. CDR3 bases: TGTGCCAGTAGCACGGGCGAGCAGATAACAGAGACCCAGTACTTC.

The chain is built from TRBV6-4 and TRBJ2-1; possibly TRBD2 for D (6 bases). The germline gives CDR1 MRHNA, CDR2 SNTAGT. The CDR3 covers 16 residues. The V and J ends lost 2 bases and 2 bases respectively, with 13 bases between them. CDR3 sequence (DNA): TGTGCCAGCAGTGACGTTTCACTAGCCCCCTACAATGAGCAGTTCTTC. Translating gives CASSDVSLAPYNEQFF.

The CDR3 DNA reads TGTGCCAGCAGCTTAGTGTTAAGAGTCGGGGAGCAGTTCTTC. Translation: CASSLVLRVGEQFF. The V call is TRBV7-9, the J call TRBJ2-1; the D is unclear. There are 14 residues in the CDR3. CDR1 and CDR2 (germline): SEHNR, FQNEAQ (reference sequence). V lost 1 base and J 10 bases, leaving 14 bases between the germline ends.

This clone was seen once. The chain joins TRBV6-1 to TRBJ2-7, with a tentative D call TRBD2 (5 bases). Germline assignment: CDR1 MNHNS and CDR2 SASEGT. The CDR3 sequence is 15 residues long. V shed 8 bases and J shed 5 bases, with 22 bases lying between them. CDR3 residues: CASPGAKEGANEQYF. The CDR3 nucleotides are TGTGCCAGCCCCGGCGCGAAAGAGGGAGCGAACGAGCAGTACTTC.

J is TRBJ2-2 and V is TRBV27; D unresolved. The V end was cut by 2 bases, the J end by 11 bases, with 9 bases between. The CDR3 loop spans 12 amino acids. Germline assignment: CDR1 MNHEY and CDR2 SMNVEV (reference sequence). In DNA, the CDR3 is TGTGCCAGCAGTTTAAGGTCGGGTGAGCTGTTTTTT. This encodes CASSLRSGELFF.

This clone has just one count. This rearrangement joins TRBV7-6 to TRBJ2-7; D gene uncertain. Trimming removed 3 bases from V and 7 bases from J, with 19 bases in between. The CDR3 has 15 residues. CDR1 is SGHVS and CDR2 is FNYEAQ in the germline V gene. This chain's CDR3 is CASSFSGDRNTEQYF. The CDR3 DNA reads TGTGCCAGCAGCTTCTCGGGCGACCGAAATACAGAGCAGTACTTC.

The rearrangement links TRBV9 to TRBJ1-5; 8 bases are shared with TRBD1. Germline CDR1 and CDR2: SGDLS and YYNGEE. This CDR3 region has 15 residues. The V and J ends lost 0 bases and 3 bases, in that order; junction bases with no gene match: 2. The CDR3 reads CASSVGQGINQPQHF. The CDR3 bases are TGTGCCAGCAGCGTAGGACAGGGGATCAATCAGCCCCAGCATTTT.

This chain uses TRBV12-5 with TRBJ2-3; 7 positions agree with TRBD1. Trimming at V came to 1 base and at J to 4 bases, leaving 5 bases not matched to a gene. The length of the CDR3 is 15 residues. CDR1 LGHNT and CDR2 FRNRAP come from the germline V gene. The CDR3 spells CASGLDLGTADTQYF. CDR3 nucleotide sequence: TGTGCTAGTGGTTTGGATCTCGGGACAGCAGATACGCAGTATTTT.

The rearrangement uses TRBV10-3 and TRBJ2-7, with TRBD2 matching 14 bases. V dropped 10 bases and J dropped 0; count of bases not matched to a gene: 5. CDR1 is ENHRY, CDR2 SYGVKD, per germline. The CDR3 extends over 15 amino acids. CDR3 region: CATGLAGGNSYEQYF. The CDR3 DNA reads TGTGCCACCGGACTAGCGGGAGGTAACTCCTACGAGCAGTACTTC.

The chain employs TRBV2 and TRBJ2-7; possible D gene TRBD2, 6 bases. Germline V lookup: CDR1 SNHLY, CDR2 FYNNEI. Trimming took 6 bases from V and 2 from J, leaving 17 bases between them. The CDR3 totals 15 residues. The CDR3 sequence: CASREGNTEAYEQYF. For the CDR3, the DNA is TGTGCCAGCAGGGAGGGAAACACTGAAGCCTACGAGCAGTACTTC.

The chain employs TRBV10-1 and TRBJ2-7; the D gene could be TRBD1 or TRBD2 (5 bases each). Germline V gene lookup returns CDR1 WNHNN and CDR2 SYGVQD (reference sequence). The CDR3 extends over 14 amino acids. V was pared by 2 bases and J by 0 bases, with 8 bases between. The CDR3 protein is CASSEPGSSYEQYF. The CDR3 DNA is TGCGCCAGCAGTGAGCCAGGGAGCTCCTACGAGCAGTACTTC.

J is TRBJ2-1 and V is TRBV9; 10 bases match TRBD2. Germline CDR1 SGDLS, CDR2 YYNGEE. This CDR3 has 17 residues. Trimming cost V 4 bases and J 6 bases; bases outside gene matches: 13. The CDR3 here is CASSYSRNRTSGNEQFF. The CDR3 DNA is TGTGCCAGCAGCTATTCTAGAAATAGGACTAGCGGCAATGAGCAGTTCTTC.

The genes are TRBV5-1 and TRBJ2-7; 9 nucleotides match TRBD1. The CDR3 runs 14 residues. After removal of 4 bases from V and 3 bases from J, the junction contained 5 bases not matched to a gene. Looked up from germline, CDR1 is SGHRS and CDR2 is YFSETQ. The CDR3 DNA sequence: TGCGCCAGCAGCACAGGGACAGGGAACTACGAGCAGTACTTC. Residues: CASSTGTGNYEQYF.